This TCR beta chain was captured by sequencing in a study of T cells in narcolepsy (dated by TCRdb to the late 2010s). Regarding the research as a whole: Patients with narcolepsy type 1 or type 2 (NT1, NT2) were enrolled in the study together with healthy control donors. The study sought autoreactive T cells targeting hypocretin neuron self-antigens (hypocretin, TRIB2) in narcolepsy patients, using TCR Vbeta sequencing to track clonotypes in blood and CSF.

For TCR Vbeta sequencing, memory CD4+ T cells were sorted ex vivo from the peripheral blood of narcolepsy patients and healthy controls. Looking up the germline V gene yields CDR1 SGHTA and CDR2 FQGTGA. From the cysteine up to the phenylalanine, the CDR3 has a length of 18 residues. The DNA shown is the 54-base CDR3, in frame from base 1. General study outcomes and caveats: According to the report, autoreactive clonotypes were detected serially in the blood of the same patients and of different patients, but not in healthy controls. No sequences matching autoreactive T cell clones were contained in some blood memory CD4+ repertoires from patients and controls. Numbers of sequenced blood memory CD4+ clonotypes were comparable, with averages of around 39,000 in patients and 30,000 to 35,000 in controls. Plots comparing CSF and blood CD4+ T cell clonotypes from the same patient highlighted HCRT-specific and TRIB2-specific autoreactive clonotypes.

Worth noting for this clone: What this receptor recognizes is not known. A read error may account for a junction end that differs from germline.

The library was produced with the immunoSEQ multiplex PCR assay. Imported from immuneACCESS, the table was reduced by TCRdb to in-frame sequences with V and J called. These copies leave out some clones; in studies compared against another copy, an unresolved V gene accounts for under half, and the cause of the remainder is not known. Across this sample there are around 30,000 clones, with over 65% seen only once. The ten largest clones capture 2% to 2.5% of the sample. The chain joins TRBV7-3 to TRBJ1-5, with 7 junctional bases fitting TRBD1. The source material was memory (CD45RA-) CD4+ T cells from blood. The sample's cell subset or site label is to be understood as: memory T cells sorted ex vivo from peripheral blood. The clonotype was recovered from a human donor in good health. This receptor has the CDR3 CASSITGADDYSNQPQHF. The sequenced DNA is TGTGCCAGCAGCATAACAGGGGCGGATGATTATAGCAATCAGCCCCAGCATTTT.